This TCR beta chain came from a study of T cell changes during pregnancy in multiple sclerosis. Using immunoSEQ multiplex PCR, the repertoire was profiled, and TCRdb retains in-frame clones only, with some absent. The sample records roughly 48,000 clones, approximately 92% being singletons. Germline values: CDR1 LNHNV, CDR2 YYDKDF (reference sequence). V was shortened by 3 bases and J by 2 bases, with 7 bases between the two germline ends. The length of the CDR3 is 13 residues. The input for sequencing was CD4+ T cells from peripheral blood mononuclear cells, taken in the third trimester of pregnancy. The J gene is TRBJ1-1, the V gene TRBV15; D gene uncertain. The sequence derives from a female donor with multiple sclerosis, enrolled in a pregnancy study. CDR3 region: CATSREANTEAFF. The CDR3, as DNA: TGTGCCACCAGCAGGGAGGCAAACACTGAAGCTTTCTTT.